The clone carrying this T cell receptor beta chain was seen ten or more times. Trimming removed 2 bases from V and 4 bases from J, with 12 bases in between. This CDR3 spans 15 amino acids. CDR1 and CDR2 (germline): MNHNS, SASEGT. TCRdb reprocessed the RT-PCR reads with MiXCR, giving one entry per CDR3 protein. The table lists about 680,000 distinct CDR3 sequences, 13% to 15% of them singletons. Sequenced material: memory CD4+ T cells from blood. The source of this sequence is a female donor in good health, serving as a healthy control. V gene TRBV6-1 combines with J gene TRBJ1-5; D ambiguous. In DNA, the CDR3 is TGTGCCAGCAGTGAACGAGGAGGGCGGAATCAGCCCCAGCATTTT. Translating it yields CASSERGGRNQPQHF.